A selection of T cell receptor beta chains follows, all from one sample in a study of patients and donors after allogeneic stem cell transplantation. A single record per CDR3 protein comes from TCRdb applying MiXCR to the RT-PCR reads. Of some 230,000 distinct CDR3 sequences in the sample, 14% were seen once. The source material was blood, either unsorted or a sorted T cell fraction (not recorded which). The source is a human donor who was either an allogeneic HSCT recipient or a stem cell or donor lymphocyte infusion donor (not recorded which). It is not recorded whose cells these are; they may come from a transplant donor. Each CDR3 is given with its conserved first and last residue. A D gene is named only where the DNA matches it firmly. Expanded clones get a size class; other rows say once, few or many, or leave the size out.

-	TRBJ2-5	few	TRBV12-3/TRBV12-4	TGTGCCAGCAGTTCGGGGACATCAGGGACCCAGTACTTC	CASSSGTSGTQYF
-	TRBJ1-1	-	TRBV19	TGTGCCAGTGACCACCCACACACTGAAGCTTTCTTT	CASDHPHTEAFF
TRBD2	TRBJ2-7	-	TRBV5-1	TGCGCCAGCAGCTTACTAGCGACCCCAAGGGACGAGCAGTACTTC	CASSLLATPRDEQYF
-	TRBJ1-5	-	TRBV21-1	TGTGCCAGCAGCAAAAAAAATCCCCCCCGCGGACGGTGCAATCAGCCCCAGCATTTT	CASSKKNPPRGRCNQPQHF
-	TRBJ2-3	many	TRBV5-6	TGTGCCAGCAATTCCCGGGGGCTCACAGATACGCAGTATTTT	CASNSRGLTDTQYF
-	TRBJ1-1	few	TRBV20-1	TGCAGTGCTAGAGATTCCGTCAGCCTGGTGACTTTCTTT	CSARDSVSLVTFF
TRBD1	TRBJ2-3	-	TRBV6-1	TGTGCCAGCAGTCGAACCGGGACAGGGGATCTTTTGGATACGCAGTATTTT	CASSRTGTGDLLDTQYF
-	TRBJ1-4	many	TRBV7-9	TGTGCCAGCAGCTCGGGGGGTTGGGAAGAAAAACTGTTTTTT	CASSSGGWEEKLFF
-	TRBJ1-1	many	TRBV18	TGTGCCAGCTCACCGTGGACGGTGAACACTGAAGCTTTCTTT	CASSPWTVNTEAFF
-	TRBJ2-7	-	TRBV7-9	TGTGCCAGCAGCTTAGCTGGGGCAGGGAACGTACACGAGCAGTACTTC	CASSLAGAGNVHEQYF
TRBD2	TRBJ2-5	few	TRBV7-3	TGTGCCAGCAGCTATAGCGGGGGGGTGCGGGAGACCCAGTACTTC	CASSYSGGVRETQYF
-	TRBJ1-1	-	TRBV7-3	TGTGCCAGCAGCCCTAGCCCGGGGAACACTGAAGCTTTCTTT	CASSPSPGNTEAFF
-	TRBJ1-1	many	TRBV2	TGTGCCAGCAGTAACACGCTTGCGGGTACTGAAGCTTTCTTT	CASSNTLAGTEAFF
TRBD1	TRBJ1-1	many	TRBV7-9	TGTGCCAGCAGTTTGGGGGCAGGGGGCACTGAAGCTTTCTTT	CASSLGAGGTEAFF
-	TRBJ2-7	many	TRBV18	TGTGCCAGCTCACCACTAGGTGACGAGCAGTACTTC	CASSPLGDEQYF
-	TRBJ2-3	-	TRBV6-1	TGTGCCAGCAGCCCCCGATCGGTTGCGGCAGATACGCAGTATTTT	CASSPRSVAADTQYF
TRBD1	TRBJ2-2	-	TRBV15	TGTGCCACCAGCAGACCTGGACAGGGTGTAAAGGCCGGGGAGCTGTTTTTT	CATSRPGQGVKAGELFF
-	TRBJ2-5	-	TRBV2	TGTGCCAGCAGTTTCACGCAAGAGACCCAGTACTTC	CASSFTQETQYF
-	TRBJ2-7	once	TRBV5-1	TGCGCCAGGTACTGCTACGGGAGTCATTGCGACGAGCAGTACTTC	CARYCYGSHCDEQYF
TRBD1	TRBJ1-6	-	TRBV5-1	TGCGCCAGCAGCTCGACAGGGGAAGGAGGCTCACCCCTCCACTTT	CASSSTGEGGSPLHF
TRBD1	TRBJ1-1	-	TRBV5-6	TGTGCCAGCAGCCAGACAGGGGTCGCTGAAGCTTTCTTT	CASSQTGVAEAFF
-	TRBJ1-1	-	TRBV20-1	TGCAGTGCTGAGGGGAGTGCAGCTTTCTTT	CSAEGSAAFF
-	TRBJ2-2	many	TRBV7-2	TGTGCCAGCAGCCTACCGGGTCCTGGGGCCGGGGAGCTGTTTTTT	CASSLPGPGAGELFF
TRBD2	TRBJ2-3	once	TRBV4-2	TGTGCCAGCAGCCAAGATAATAGACTAGCGGGTTATAACACAGATACGCAGTATTTT	CASSQDNRLAGYNTDTQYF
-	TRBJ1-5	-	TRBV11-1	TGTGCCAGCAGCCACTTCGGGGGGGTTGGGCCGAGCCCCAATCAGCCCCAGCATTTT	CASSHFGGVGPSPNQPQHF
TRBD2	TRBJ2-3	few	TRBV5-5	TGTGCCAGCAGCTTCTGGACTAGCGCTAGCACAGATACGCAGTATTTT	CASSFWTSASTDTQYF
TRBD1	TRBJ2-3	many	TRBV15	TGTGCCACCAGCCCAGCCGGGACAGGTAGCCCAGATACGCAGTATTTT	CATSPAGTGSPDTQYF
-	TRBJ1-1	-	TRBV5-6	TGTGCCAGCAGCTTGGTGGGTCTGAACACTGAAGCTTTCTTT	CASSLVGLNTEAFF
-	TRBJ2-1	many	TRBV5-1	TGCGCCAGCAGCGAGGTTGTTTACAATGAGCAGTTCTTC	CASSEVVYNEQFF
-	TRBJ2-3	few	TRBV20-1	TGCAGTGCTAGAGTGGGGGGCGCAGATACGCAGTATTTT	CSARVGGADTQYF
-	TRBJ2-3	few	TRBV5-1	TGCGCCAGCAGCTCGAAATTAATCACAGATACGCAGTATTTT	CASSSKLITDTQYF
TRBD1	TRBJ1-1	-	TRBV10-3	TGTGCCGGGGGGACAGGGGACGGCACTGAAGCTTTCTTT	CAGGTGDGTEAFF
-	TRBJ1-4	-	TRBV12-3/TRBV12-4	TGTGCCAGCAGTTTAAGGGGGTGGGGGGAAGGAGAAAAACTGTTTTTT	CASSLRGWGEGEKLFF
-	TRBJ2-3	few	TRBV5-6	TGTGCCAGCAGCTTGGTGGGACTTTTGGGGGCCCCTACAGGGGACACAGATACGCAGTATTTT	CASSLVGLLGAPTGDTDTQYF
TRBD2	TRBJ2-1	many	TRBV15	TGTGCCACCAGCAGAGTTGGGGGGGGACGCTACAATGAGCAGTTCTTC	CATSRVGGGRYNEQFF
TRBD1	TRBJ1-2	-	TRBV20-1	TGCAGTGCTACACAGGGGGCCGATGGCTACACCTTC	CSATQGADGYTF
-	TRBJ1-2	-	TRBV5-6	TGTGCCAGCAGCTGGACCTATGGCTACACCTTC	CASSWTYGYTF
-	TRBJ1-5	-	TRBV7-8	TGTGCCAGCAGCTTAGTGGGCCCACAGCGAGTGATAAATCAGCCCCAGCATTTT	CASSLVGPQRVINQPQHF
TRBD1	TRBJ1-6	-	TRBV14	TGTGCCAGCAGCCTTCGGACAGGGTTCAATTCACCCCTCCACTTT	CASSLRTGFNSPLHF
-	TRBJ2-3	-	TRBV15	TGTGCCACCAGCAGAGACCCCACAGATACGCAGTATTTT	CATSRDPTDTQYF
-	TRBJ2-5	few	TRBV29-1	TGCAGCGTTGTGTTCCCAGGGGGCGCGGGAGGGGGACTAAATCAAGAGACCCAGTACTTC	CSVVFPGGAGGGLNQETQYF
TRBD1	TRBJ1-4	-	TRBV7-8	TGTGCCAGCAGCCCGTACCTGACAGGGGAAAGGGAAAAACTGTTTTTT	CASSPYLTGEREKLFF
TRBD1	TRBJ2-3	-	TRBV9	TGTGCCAGCAGCATCCGGGACAGGGGGTTCGGGGATACGCAGTATTTT	CASSIRDRGFGDTQYF
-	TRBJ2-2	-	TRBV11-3	TGTGCCAGCAGCCCCAGGGAAACATTTATGGAGCTGTTTTTT	CASSPRETFMELFF
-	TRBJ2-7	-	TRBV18	TGTGCCAGCTCACCCCGTGGACAATCCCCCGAGCAGTACTTC	CASSPRGQSPEQYF
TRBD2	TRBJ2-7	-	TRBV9	TGTGCCAGCAGCGTAGATCCACTAGCGGGAGTTAGGTTCGAGCAGTACTTC	CASSVDPLAGVRFEQYF
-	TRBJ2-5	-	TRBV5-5	TGTGCCAGCAGCTTGCTCCGGGGGAGCGTCGAGACCCAGTACTTC	CASSLLRGSVETQYF
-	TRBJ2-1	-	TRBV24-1	TGTGCCACCAGTGACCGCCTGACAGGACCCTACAATGAGCAGTTCTTC	CATSDRLTGPYNEQFF
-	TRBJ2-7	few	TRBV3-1	TGTGCCAGCAGCCAACAGGTTGGAAGCGCCTACGAGCAGTACTTC	CASSQQVGSAYEQYF
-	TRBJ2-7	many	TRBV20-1	TGCAGTGCTAGAGTTCCGCTTAGCGGAAAATACGAGCAGTACTTC	CSARVPLSGKYEQYF
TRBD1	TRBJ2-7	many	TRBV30	TGTGCCTGGAGTGTAGGCCAGGGGGTCGAGCAGTACTTC	CAWSVGQGVEQYF
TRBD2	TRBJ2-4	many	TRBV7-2	TGTGCCAGCAGCTTAAACCTAGCGGGGGGGAGCATTCAGTACTTC	CASSLNLAGGSIQYF
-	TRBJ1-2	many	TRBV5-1	TGCGCCAGCAGCATTGGGGACGTACAGGCCTATGGCTACACCTTC	CASSIGDVQAYGYTF
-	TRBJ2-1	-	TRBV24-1	TGTGCCACCAGATGGGCCCCACAGGGTGAGCAGTTCTTC	CATRWAPQGEQFF
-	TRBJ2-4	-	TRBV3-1	TGTGCCAGCAGCGCACGAGGGACGATAGCCAAAAACATTCAGTACTTC	CASSARGTIAKNIQYF
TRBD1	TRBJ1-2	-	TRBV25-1	TGTGCCAGCAGTGCCACGACAGGGAAGAAAGGCTACACCTTC	CASSATTGKKGYTF
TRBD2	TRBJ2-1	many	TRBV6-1	TGTGCCAGCAGGGGACTAGCGGGGGCGAGCTCCTACAATGAGCAGTTCTTC	CASRGLAGASSYNEQFF
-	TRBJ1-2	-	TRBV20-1	TGCAGTGCCCCGACGGCATATGGCTACACCTTC	CSAPTAYGYTF
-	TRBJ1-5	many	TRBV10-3	TGTGCCACCAGGGTAAAGGGGGATCAGCCCCAGCATTTT	CATRVKGDQPQHF